One sample yielded the 5 T cell receptor beta chains listed below, sequenced in a study of cytomegalovirus exposure and HLA in healthy donors. The PCR employed 60 Vbeta primers together with 13 Jbeta primers. Measured with immunoSEQ multiplex PCR; TCRdb has only the in-frame clones, and not every one. The sample lists 150,000 to 200,000 clones, 81% occurring once. Sequencing was performed on PBMCs. Source of these receptors: a man in his forties or fifties in good health and CMV-seropositive.

The V and J genes are TRBV6-4 and TRBJ1-5, with D unclear. This CDR3 contains 21 residues. Germline CDR1 MRHNA, CDR2 SNTAGT. With 4 bases removed from V and 1 base from J, the gap between germline ends came to 29 bases. The CDR3 DNA sequence: TGTGCCAGCAGTGTCTCATTCCCCGGCGGGCTGGGAGATAGGAGCAATCAGCCCCAGCATTTT. It translates to CASSVSFPGGLGDRSNQPQHF.

V is TRBV14 and J is TRBJ2-5, with D perhaps TRBD2 (7 bases). The CDR3 loop spans 15 amino acids. Germline V CDR1 and CDR2: SGHDN, FVKESK. The ends were cut back, 0 bases at V and 5 bases at J, with 13 bases in the middle. CDR3 DNA: TGTGCCAGCAGCCAAGATGGTAGGGGGGGCGAGACCCAGTACTTC. This sequence encodes CASSQDGRGGETQYF. Filled out from reference TRBV14 and TRBJ2-5, the complete variable domain reads EAGVTQFPSHSVIEKGQTVTLRCDPISGHDNLYWYRRVMGKEIKFLLHFVKESKQDESGMPNNRFLAERTGGTYSTLKVQPAELEDSGVYFCASSQDGRGGETQYFGPGTRLLVL.

The rearrangement uses TRBV9 and TRBJ2-5; 10 bases fit TRBD1. The CDR3 is made up of 15 amino acids. The germline V gene encodes CDR1 SGDLS and CDR2 YYNGEE. The V and J ends lost 5 bases and 5 bases, in that order; junction bases with no gene match: 9. DNA of the CDR3: TGTGCCAGCAGGGCCCACGGGACAGGGGATGAGACCCAGTACTTC. As protein: CASRAHGTGDETQYF.

The J gene is TRBJ2-7, the V gene TRBV5-1; the match to TRBD1 covers 9 bases. Germline CDR1 and CDR2: SGHRS and YFSETQ. The CDR3 sequence is 14 residues long. The V gene end was trimmed by 4 bases and the J gene end by 5 bases; junction bases not matched to a gene: 7. CDR3 bases: TGCGCCAGCAGCAAGGGACAGGGAGAGAACGAGCAGTACTTC. Its protein product is CASSKGQGENEQYF.

The chain links TRBV6-1 to TRBJ2-1; 12 bases map to TRBD2. The germline V gene encodes CDR1 MNHNS and CDR2 SASEGT. The CDR3 spans 14 residues. Germline trimming cut 5 bases from V and 8 bases from J; bases unmatched to any gene: 4. The CDR3 coding sequence is TGTGCCAGCAGTCGACTAGCGGGGGCGGATGAGCAGTTCTTC. Translation gives CASSRLAGADEQFF.